Here is one T cell receptor beta chain with its context. No antigen is known for it. These data come from a study of PD-1 blockade in classical Hodgkin lymphoma. Study-wide results and limits: Patients newly diagnosed and complete responders had comparable baseline diversity.

The V and J ends lost 0 bases and 4 bases respectively, with 25 bases between them. The CDR3 extends over 19 amino acids. Germline V lookup: CDR1 SGDLS, CDR2 YYNGEE. Specified time point: cycle 4 day 1 (C4D1), after less than 7 weeks of nivolumab. Relapse was seen in all patients after autologous stem cell transplantation, and brentuximab vedotin exposure was variable. Measured with immunoSEQ multiplex PCR; TCRdb has only the in-frame clones, and not every one. This table holds roughly 27,000 clones, 55% to 85% found once. The TCR comes from a human donor with classical Hodgkin lymphoma. This chain uses TRBV9 with TRBJ2-5; D perhaps matches TRBD2 (5 bases). This specimen consisted of peripheral blood mononuclear cells (PBMCs), obtained before the fourth cycle of nivolumab. For the CDR3, the DNA is TGTGCCAGCAGCGTAGGGCTGCTCGGAGGAGGAAGGTTGGGAGAGACCCAGTACTTC. As protein: CASSVGLLGGGRLGETQYF.